This TCR beta chain is drawn from a study of blood T cell repertoires in COVID-19. Libraries were prepared by immunoSEQ multiplex PCR; TCRdb keeps only in-frame clonotypes and omits some of them. The data show 130,000 to 150,000 clones, 65% to 90% seen once. The sequencing sample was made of peripheral blood. The TCR sequence derives from a woman in her forties or fifties in a cohort sampled during active or convalescent COVID-19.

The CDR3 DNA reads as TGTGCCACTAACCCAGCGGGAACTTCCTACGAGCAGTACTTC. Encoded protein: CATNPAGTSYEQYF. The chain is built from TRBV10-3 and TRBJ2-7; 7 nucleotides match TRBD2. This CDR3 contains 14 residues. V gave up 10 bases and J gave up 1 base; unmatched junction bases: 10. Germline assignment: CDR1 ENHRY and CDR2 SYGVKD.